This TCR beta chain was identified in a study of cytomegalovirus exposure and HLA in healthy donors. This clone was observed a single time. Its antigen is currently unknown. The PCR used 60 Vbeta and 13 Jbeta primers. TCRdb keeps only in-frame clones here, not all; method: immunoSEQ multiplex PCR. In the table there are some 200,000 clones, around 77% of which are singletons. Germline loops: CDR1 SGHDT, CDR2 YYEEEE. This CDR3 contains 16 residues. After removal of 3 bases from V and 6 bases from J, the junction contained 13 bases not matched to a gene. Study-wide results and limits: Reportedly, TCR beta sequences accurately predicted HLA-A and HLA-B alleles in most subjects. HLA allele associations emerged for roughly 17,000 TCR beta sequences in a later analysis, at 0.05 false discovery rate.

This clonotype was sampled from a woman aged 25 to 39 in good health and CMV-seronegative. The chain recombines TRBV5-6 with TRBJ2-7; TRBD1 agrees at 9 bases. The material sequenced was PBMCs. The CDR3 DNA reads TGTGCCAGCAGCTCCACAGGGACAGGGAGTATACGCGAGCAGTACTTC. This sequence encodes CASSSTGTGSIREQYF.